One and the same sample provided the 12 T cell receptor beta chains below, sequenced in a study of blood T cell repertoires in COVID-19. Some clones are missing from TCRdb's copy, which holds only in-frame ones; the method was immunoSEQ multiplex PCR. Here the sample spans under 200,000 clones, about 86% being singletons. Sequencing was carried out using peripheral blood. These receptors were collected from a man younger than 35 with acute or convalescent COVID-19.

The V call is TRBV6-2 or TRBV6-3, the J call TRBJ2-1; D may be TRBD2 (6 bases). The CDR3 length is 14 residues. Trimming took 2 bases from V and 6 from J, leaving 11 bases between them. Germline V gene data show CDR1 as MNHEY and CDR2 as SVGEGT. The CDR3 region is CASSYRSSANEQFF. The CDR3 DNA reads as TGTGCCAGCAGTTACAGGTCTAGCGCCAATGAGCAGTTCTTC.

The chain employs TRBV11-1 and TRBJ1-2, with 7 bases matching TRBD1. CDR1 SGHAT and CDR2 FQDESV come from the germline V gene (reference sequence). Trimming took 0 bases from V and 7 from J; bases not matched to a gene: 8. The CDR3 is 15 residues long. The CDR3 sequence is CASSLAKGQLTGYTF. The CDR3 DNA reads as TGTGCCAGCAGCTTAGCGAAGGGACAGTTGACTGGCTACACCTTC.

The chain is built from TRBV21-1 and TRBJ2-7; the table calls TRBD1, which could not be checked here. TRBV21-1 is a pseudogene segment. The CDR3 consists of 15 residues. The CDR3 coding sequence is TGTGCCAGCAGCAACCACCGGGACAGGGGAAACGAGCAGTACGTC. Residues: CASSNHRDRGNEQYV.

The chain couples TRBV7-9 to TRBJ2-3; a weak D match, TRBD2 (5 bases). The CDR3 runs 15 residues. Germline CDR1 SEHNR, CDR2 FQNEAQ (reference sequence). V was shortened by 1 base and J by 0 bases, with 8 bases between the two germline ends. The CDR3 DNA is TGTGCCAGCAGCTTAGTGGCGGGTAGCACAGATACGCAGTATTTT. The encoded protein is CASSLVAGSTDTQYF.

CDR3 DNA: TGTGCCAGTACACGAGGCTCTGGGGCCAACGTCCTGACTTTC. It encodes CASTRGSGANVLTF. The rearrangement links TRBV19 to TRBJ2-6; D remains ambiguous. The CDR3 has 14 residues. V lost 7 bases, J lost 0 bases, and 7 bases lay in between. The germline V gene encodes CDR1 LNHDA and CDR2 SQIVND (reference sequence).

The rearrangement uses TRBV19 and TRBJ1-5; D not resolved. This CDR3 contains 14 residues. Germline values: CDR1 LNHDA, CDR2 SQIVND (reference sequence). Trimming pared 0 bases from V and 11 bases from J, leaving 14 bases between. Here the CDR3 reads CASSIDSVLGAQHF. The DNA for the CDR3 is TGTGCCAGTAGTATAGACAGCGTCCTCGGGGCCCAGCATTTT.

The rearrangement links TRBV10-3 to TRBJ2-2; 7 bases are shared with TRBD1. Germline V gene lookup returns CDR1 ENHRY and CDR2 SYGVKD. This CDR3 has 14 residues. The V and J ends lost 10 bases and 2 bases, in that order; junction bases with no gene match: 7. CDR3 DNA: TGTGCCACGACTGGACAGGCTAACACCGGGGAGCTGTTTTTT. Its translation is CATTGQANTGELFF.

The chain has TRBV7-9 and TRBJ2-3; the D gene is possibly TRBD2 (5 bases). This CDR3 comprises 13 residues. V was pared by 10 bases and J by 0 bases, with 11 bases between. Germline assignment: CDR1 SEHNR and CDR2 FQNEAQ (reference sequence). DNA for the CDR3: TGTGCCACCTATGGCGGGAGCACAGATACGCAGTATTTT. This codes for CATYGGSTDTQYF.

This chain connects TRBV18 to TRBJ1-6, with D unclear. The CDR3 contains 14 residues. The germline gives CDR1 KGHSH, CDR2 LQKENI. The V end was cut by 3 bases, the J end by 5 bases, with 8 bases between. The CDR3 here is CASSPYGDNSPLHF. CDR3 bases: TGTGCCAGCTCACCTTACGGAGATAATTCACCCCTCCACTTT.

The chain is built from TRBV5-1 and TRBJ2-3, with D possibly being TRBD2 (5 bases). The germline gives CDR1 SGHRS, CDR2 YFSETQ. Deletions cut 3 bases from V and 4 bases from J, with 9 bases between. This CDR3 has 13 amino acids. The CDR3 coding sequence is TGCGCCAGCAGCTCCTGGGGAGCAGATACGCAGTATTTT. Translated, it gives CASSSWGADTQYF.

V and J are TRBV7-3 and TRBJ2-5; 8 nucleotides agree with TRBD1. The CDR3 is made up of 14 amino acids. Per the germline V gene, CDR1 is SGHTA and CDR2 is FQGTGA. With V trimmed by 5 bases and J by 5 bases, 7 bases remained unmatched. The chain's CDR3 is CASSMQGAAETQYF. CDR3 nucleotide sequence: TGTGCCAGCAGCATGCAGGGGGCGGCGGAGACCCAGTACTTC.

This clone was seen a few times. The chain couples TRBV6-1 to TRBJ1-5, with 10 bases lining up with TRBD1. This CDR3 comprises 16 residues. The germline V gene has CDR1 MNHNS and CDR2 SASEGT. V shed 4 bases, J shed 5 bases, and the junction held 8 bases outside the gene matches. The CDR3 is CASSADRGRNDQPQHF. In DNA, the CDR3 is TGTGCCAGCAGTGCCGACAGGGGGCGCAATGATCAGCCCCAGCATTTT.